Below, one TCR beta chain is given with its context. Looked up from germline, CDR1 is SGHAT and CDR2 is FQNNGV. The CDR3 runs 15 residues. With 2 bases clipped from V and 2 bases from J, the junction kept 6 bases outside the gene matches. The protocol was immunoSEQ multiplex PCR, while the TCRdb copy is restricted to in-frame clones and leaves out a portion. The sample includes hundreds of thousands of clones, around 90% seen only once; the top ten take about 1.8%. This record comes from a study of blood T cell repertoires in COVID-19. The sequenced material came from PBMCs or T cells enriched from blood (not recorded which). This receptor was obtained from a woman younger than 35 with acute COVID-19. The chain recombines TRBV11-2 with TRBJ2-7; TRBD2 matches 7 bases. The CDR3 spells CASSLLAALPYEQYF. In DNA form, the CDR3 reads TGTGCCAGCAGCTTACTAGCGGCCCTCCCCTACGAGCAGTACTTC.